Below are 9 T cell receptor beta chains sequenced from a single sample in a study of blood T cell repertoires in COVID-19. Using immunoSEQ multiplex PCR, the repertoire was profiled, and TCRdb retains in-frame clones only, with some absent. The sample has around 300,000 clones; approximately 83% are singletons. The sequenced material came from peripheral blood. These receptors were taken from a human donor in a cohort sampled during active COVID-19.

This chain uses TRBV5-1 with TRBJ2-1, with TRBD2 matching 12 bases. CDR1 is SGHRS, CDR2 YFSETQ, per germline. The CDR3 covers 18 residues. The J segment lost 0 bases and the V segment lost 1 base, leaving 5 bases of the junction unmatched. CDR3 nucleotides: TGCGCCAGCAGCTTGAAACTAGCGGGAGGCCCCTCCTACAATGAGCAGTTCTTC. This translates into CASSLKLAGGPSYNEQFF.

The rearrangement uses TRBV3-1 (or the pseudogene TRBV3-2) and TRBJ2-7; 7 nucleotides line up with TRBD1. V lost 3 bases, J lost 6 bases, and 8 bases stayed unmatched. Looked up from germline, CDR1 is LGHDT and CDR2 is YNNKEL (reference sequence). This CDR3 comprises 14 residues. The CDR3 region has the DNA TGTGCCAGCAGCCAGGGACAGAGAGCTTCCGAGCAGTACTTC. Translation gives CASSQGQRASEQYF.

The chain uses TRBV28 and TRBJ1-5; D remains unclear. Germline V lookup: CDR1 MDHEN, CDR2 SYDVKM. The CDR3 consists of 12 residues. The germline V and J ends were trimmed by 6 bases and 6 bases, with 9 bases remaining between them. The CDR3 here is CASRHGVQPQHF. CDR3 coding DNA: TGTGCCAGCAGACACGGGGTTCAGCCCCAGCATTTT.

The chain joins TRBV7-9 to TRBJ2-5; D may be TRBD1 (7 bases). Germline V gives CDR1 SEHNR, CDR2 FQNEAQ (reference sequence). CDR3 length: 17 amino acids. Trimming pared 5 bases from V and 5 bases from J, leaving 24 bases between. The CDR3 DNA sequence: TGTGCCAGCAGCCCCCCTGGGGCGACAGGGAGGAGGGAGACCCAGTACTTC. Translating gives CASSPPGATGRRETQYF.

This clone has more than one count but fewer than ten. The CDR3 sequence: CASSSTGVAYNEQFF. The CDR3 bases are TGTGCCAGCAGCTCTACAGGGGTTGCCTACAATGAGCAGTTCTTC. The chain uses TRBV9 and TRBJ2-1; 7 bases are a match to TRBD1. Unmatched junction bases numbered 6, after V lost 4 bases and J lost 2 bases. From germline, CDR1 is SGDLS and CDR2 YYNGEE. The CDR3 has 15 amino acids.

V is TRBV24-1 and J is TRBJ2-1, with 8 bases that match TRBD2. Losses at the gene ends were 4 bases for V and 3 bases for J; bases not matched to a gene: 10. This CDR3 has 17 amino acids. The germline gives CDR1 KGHDR, CDR2 SFDVKD. The CDR3 DNA sequence: TGTGCCACCAGTGACTCGGGACTAGGAGGGCACTACAATGAGCAGTTCTTC. This sequence encodes CATSDSGLGGHYNEQFF.

J is TRBJ1-1 and V is TRBV2, with 7 nucleotides matching TRBD1. Germline values: CDR1 SNHLY, CDR2 FYNNEI. This CDR3 is 14 amino acids long. V was clipped by 6 bases and J by 1 base; unmatched bases: 5. The CDR3 loop is CASREDRRNTEAFF. The DNA for the CDR3 is TGTGCCAGCAGGGAGGACAGGAGGAACACTGAAGCTTTCTTT.

There are many counts of this clone. The chain recombines TRBV11-2 with TRBJ2-3; 8 bases line up with TRBD2. The germline gives CDR1 SGHAT, CDR2 FQNNGV. This CDR3 has 16 residues. The J segment lost 2 bases and the V segment lost 7 bases, leaving 11 bases of the junction unmatched. The CDR3 loop is CASNIIELAVTDTQYF. The CDR3 nucleotides read TGTGCCAGCAACATTATCGAACTAGCGGTCACAGATACGCAGTATTTT.

This clone was recorded only once. The chain employs TRBV27 and TRBJ1-2, with D perhaps TRBD1 (5 bases). V lost 6 bases, J lost 9 bases, and 17 bases lay in between. There are 13 residues in the CDR3. Germline V gives CDR1 MNHEY, CDR2 SMNVEV (reference sequence). Here the CDR3 DNA reads TGTGCCAGCAGGCCGGGGACTCCCCATCGCTACACCTTC. This translates into CASRPGTPHRYTF.